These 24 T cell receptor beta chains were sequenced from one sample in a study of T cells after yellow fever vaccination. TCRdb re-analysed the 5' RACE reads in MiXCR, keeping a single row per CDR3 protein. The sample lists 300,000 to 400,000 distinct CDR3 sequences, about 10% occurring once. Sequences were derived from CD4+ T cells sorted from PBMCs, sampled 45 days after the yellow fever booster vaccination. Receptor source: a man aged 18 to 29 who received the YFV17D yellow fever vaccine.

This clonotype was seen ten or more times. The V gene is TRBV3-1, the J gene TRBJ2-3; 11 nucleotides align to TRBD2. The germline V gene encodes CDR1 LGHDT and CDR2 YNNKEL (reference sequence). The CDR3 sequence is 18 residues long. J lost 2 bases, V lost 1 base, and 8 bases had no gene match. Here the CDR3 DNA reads TGTGCCAGCAGCCAAGCTAGGGCTAGCGGGGGGACCACAGATACGCAGTATTTT. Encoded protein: CASSQARASGGTTDTQYF.

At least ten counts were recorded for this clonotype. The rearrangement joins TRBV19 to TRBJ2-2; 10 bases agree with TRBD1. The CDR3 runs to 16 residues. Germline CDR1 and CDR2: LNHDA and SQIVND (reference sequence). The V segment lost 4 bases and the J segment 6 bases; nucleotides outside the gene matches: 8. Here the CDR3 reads CASSRFGTGVSGELFF. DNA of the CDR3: TGTGCCAGTAGTAGGTTCGGGACAGGGGTGTCCGGGGAGCTGTTTTTT.

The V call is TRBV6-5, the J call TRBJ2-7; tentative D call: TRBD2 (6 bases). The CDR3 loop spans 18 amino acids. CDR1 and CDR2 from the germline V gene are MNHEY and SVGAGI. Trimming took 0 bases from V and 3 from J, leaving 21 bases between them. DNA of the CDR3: TGTGCCAGCAGTTACTCGGGTCCCCAGGAGGGAGGCTACTACGAGCAGTACTTC. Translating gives CASSYSGPQEGGYYEQYF.

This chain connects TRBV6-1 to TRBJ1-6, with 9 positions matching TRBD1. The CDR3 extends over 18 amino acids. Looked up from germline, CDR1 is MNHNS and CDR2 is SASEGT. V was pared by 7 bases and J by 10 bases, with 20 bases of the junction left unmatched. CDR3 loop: CASNLMPIAGQGASPLHF. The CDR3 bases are TGTGCCAGCAACCTAATGCCTATTGCGGGACAGGGAGCCTCACCCCTCCACTTT.

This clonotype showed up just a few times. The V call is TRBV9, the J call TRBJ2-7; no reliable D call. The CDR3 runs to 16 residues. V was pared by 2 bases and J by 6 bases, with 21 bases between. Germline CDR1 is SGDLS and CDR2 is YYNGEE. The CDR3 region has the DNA TGTGCCAGCAGCGTGCGATCAGGCCTTGAGACTTGCGAGCAGTACGTC. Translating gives CASSVRSGLETCEQYV.

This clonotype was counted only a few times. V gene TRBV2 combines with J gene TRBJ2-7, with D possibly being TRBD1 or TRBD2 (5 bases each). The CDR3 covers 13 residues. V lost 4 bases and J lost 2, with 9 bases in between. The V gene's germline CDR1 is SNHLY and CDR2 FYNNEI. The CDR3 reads CASSAGQTYEQYV. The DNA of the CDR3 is TGTGCCAGCAGTGCGGGGCAGACCTACGAGCAGTACGTC.

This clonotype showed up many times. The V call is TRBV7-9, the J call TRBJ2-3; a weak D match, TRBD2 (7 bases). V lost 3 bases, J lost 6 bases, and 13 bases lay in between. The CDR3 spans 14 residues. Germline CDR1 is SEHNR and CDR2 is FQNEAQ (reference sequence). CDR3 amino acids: CASSLPEGGDTQYF. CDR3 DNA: TGTGCCAGCAGCTTGCCGGAGGGGGGGGATACGCAGTATTTT.

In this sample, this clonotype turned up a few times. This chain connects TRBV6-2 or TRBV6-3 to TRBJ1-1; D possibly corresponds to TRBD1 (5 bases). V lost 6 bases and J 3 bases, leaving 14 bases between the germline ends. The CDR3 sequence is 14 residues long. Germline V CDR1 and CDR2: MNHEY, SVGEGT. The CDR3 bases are TGTGCCAGCAGCCCCAGGGACGCCTACACTGAAGCTTTCTTT. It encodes CASSPRDAYTEAFF.

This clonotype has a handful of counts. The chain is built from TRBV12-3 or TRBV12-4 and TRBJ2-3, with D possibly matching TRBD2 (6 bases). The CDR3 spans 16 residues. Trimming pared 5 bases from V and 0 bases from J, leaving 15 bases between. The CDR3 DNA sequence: TGTGCCAGCAGTCCTCGACTAGGTCTGAGCACAGATACGCAGTATTTT. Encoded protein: CASSPRLGLSTDTQYF.

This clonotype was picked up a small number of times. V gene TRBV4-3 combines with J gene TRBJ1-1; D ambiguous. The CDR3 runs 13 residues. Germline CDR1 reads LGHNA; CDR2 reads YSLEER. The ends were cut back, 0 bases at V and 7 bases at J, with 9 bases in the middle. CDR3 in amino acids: CASSQDSWDEAFF. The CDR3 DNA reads TGCGCCAGCAGCCAAGATAGCTGGGATGAAGCTTTCTTT.

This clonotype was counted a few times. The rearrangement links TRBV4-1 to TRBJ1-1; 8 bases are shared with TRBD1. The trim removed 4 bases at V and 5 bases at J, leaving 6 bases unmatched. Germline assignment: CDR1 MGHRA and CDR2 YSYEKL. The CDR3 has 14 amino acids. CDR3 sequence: CASSRSQGETEAFF. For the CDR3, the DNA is TGCGCCAGCAGCCGGTCACAGGGGGAAACTGAAGCTTTCTTT.

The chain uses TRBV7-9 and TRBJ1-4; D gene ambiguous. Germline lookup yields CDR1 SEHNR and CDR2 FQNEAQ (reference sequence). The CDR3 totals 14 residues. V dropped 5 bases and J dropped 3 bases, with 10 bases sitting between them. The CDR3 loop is CASSPRSPNEKLFF. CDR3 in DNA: TGTGCCAGCAGCCCGAGGTCTCCTAATGAAAAACTGTTTTTT.

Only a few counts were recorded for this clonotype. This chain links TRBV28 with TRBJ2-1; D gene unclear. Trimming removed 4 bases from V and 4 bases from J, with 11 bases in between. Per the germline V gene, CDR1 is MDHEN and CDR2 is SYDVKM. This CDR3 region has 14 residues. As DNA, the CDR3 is TGTGCCAGCAGTTCCCCTATCCAGTACAATGAGCAGTTCTTC. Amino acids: CASSSPIQYNEQFF.

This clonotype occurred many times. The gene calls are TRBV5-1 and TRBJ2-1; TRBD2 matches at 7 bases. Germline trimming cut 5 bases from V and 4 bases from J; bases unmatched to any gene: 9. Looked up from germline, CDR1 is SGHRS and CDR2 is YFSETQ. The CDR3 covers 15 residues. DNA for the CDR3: TGCGCCAGCAGTGGTCTGGGGGGGGAATACAATGAGCAGTTCTTC. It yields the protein CASSGLGGEYNEQFF.

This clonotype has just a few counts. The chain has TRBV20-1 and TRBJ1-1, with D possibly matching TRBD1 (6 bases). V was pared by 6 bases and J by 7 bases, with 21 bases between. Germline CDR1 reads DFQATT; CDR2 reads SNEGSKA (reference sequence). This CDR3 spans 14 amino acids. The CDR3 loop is CSAGDISGSDEAFF. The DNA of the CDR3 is TGCAGTGCGGGGGACATCTCTGGCTCTGATGAAGCTTTCTTT.

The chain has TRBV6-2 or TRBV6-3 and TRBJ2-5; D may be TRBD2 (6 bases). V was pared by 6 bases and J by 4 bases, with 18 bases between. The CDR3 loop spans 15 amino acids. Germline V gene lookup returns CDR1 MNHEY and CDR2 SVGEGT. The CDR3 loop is CASRTTSRGSETQYF. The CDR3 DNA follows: TGTGCCAGCAGAACGACTAGTCGGGGGTCAGAGACCCAGTACTTC.

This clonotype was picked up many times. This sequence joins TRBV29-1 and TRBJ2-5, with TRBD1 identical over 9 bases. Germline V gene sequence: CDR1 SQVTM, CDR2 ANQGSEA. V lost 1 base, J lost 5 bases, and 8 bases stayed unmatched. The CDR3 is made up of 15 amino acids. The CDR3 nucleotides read TGCAGCGTTGAAGTTCGGGGACAGGGAAGGGAGACCCAGTACTTC. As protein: CSVEVRGQGRETQYF. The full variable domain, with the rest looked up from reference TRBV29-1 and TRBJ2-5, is SAVISQKPSRDICQRGTSLTIQCQVDSQVTMMFWYRQQPGQSLTLIATANQGSEATYESGFVIDKFPISRPNLTFSTLTVSNMSPEDSSIYLCSVEVRGQGRETQYFGPGTRLLVL.

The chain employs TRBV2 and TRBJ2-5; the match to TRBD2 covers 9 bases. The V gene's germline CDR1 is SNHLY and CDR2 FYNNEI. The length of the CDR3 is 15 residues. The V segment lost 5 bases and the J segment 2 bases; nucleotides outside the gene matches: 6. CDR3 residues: CASSRAGGSQETQYF. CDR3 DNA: TGTGCCAGCAGTAGGGCGGGGGGGTCTCAAGAGACCCAGTACTTC.

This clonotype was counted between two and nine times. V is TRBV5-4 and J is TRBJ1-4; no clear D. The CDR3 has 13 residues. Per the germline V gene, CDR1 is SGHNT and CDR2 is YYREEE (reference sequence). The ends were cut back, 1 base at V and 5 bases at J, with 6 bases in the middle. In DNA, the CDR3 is TGTGCCAGCAGCTTGAGAACGAATGAAAAACTGTTTTTT. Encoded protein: CASSLRTNEKLFF.

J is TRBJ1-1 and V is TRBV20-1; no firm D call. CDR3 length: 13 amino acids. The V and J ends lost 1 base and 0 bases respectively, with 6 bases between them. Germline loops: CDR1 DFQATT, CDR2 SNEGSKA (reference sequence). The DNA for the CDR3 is TGCAGTGCTAGAGCAGCGATGAACACTGAAGCTTTCTTT. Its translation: CSARAAMNTEAFF.

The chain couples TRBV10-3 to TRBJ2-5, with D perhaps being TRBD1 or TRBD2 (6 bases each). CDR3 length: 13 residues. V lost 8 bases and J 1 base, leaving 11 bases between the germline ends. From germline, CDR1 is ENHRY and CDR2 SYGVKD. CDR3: CAIGGGFQETQYF. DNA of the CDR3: TGTGCCATCGGAGGGGGGTTCCAAGAGACCCAGTACTTC.

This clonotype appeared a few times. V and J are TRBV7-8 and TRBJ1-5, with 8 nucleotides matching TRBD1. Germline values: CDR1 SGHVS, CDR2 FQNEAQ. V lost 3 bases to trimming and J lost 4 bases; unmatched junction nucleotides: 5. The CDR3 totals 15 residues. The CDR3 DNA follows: TGTGCCAGCAGCTTGCGAAGACAGGGGAATCAGCCCCAGCATTTT. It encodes CASSLRRQGNQPQHF.

The CDR3 region has the DNA TGTGCCAGCAGTTCAGCCGGTCCGGGCGAGCAGTACGTC. This translates into CASSSAGPGEQYV. The gene calls are TRBV28 and TRBJ2-7; the D is unclear. This CDR3 region has 13 residues. Trimming removed 4 bases at V and 6 bases at J, with 13 bases between. Germline-derived CDR1 and CDR2 are MDHEN and SYDVKM.

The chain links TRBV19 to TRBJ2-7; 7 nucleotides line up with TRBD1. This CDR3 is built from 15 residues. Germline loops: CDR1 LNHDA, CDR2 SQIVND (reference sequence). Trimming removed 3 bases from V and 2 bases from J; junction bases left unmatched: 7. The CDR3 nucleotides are TGTGCCAGTAGTATCGGCATCCAGGGGGCCTACGAGCAGTACGTC. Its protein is CASSIGIQGAYEQYV.